This T cell receptor (beta chain) stems from a study of blood T cells in healthy people across ages. Then a second PCR, running about 7 to 11 cycles, was carried out with a sample-barcoded 5' primer and a J-beta primer mix. TCRdb reprocessed the 5' RACE reads with MiXCR, giving one entry per CDR3 protein. The sample shows about 840,000 distinct CDR3 sequences, about 29% of them seen only once. The CDR3 totals 15 residues. The V gene's germline CDR1 is SGHTA and CDR2 FQGNSA. Trimming took 6 bases from V and 4 from J; bases not matched to a gene: 7. At least ten counts were recorded for this clonotype. The same sample was also studied in work on T cells of mothers and their children.

Sequencing was done on a sample of blood. The gene calls are TRBV7-2 and TRBJ2-1, with 9 bases aligning to TRBD1. This sequence was found in a woman aged 40 to 55 in good health. The CDR3 coding sequence is TGTGCCAGCAGGGGGGGACAGGGAGGGTACAATGAGCAGTTCTTC. It codes for CASRGGQGGYNEQFF.